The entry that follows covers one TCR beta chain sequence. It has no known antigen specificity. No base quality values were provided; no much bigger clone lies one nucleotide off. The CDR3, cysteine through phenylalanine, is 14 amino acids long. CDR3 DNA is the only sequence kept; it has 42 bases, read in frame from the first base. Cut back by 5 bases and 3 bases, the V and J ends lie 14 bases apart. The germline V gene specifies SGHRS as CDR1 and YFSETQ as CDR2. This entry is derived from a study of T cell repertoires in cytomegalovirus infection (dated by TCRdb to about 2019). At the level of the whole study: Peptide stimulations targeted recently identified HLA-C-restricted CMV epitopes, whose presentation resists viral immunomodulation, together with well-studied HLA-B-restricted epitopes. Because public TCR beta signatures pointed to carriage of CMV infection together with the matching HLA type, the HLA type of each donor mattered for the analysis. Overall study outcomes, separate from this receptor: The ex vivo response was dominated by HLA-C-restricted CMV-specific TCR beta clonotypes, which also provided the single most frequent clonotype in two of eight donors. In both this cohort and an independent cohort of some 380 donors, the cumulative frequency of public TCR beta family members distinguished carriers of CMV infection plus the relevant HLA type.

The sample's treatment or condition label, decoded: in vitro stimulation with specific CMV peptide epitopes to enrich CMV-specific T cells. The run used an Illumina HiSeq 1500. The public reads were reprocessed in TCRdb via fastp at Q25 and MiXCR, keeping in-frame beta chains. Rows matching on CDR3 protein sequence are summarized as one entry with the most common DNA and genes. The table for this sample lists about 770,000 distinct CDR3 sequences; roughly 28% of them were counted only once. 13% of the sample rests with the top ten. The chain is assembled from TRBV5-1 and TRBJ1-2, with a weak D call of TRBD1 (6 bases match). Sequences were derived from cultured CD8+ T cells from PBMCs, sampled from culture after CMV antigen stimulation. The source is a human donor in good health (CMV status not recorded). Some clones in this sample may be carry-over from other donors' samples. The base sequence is TGCGCCAGCAGTAGCTCAGGACAGCACTATGGCTACACCTTC. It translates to CASSSSGQHYGYTF.